The clone carrying this T cell receptor (beta chain) appeared many times. What it binds is unknown. This sample was taken from a study of T-cell reconstitution after alpha-beta-depleted transplantation in children. A TCRbeta library incorporating unique molecular identifiers was prepared. TCRdb passed the PCR reads through MiXCR, listing each CDR3 protein once. Counted here are 200,000 or so distinct CDR3 sequences, around 5.9% occurring once; the ten biggest clones make up about 4.3%. This CDR3 comprises 20 residues. The V segment lost 5 bases and the J segment 2 bases; nucleotides outside the gene matches: 13. Germline V gene lookup returns CDR1 SGHAT and CDR2 FQDESV (reference sequence). Study findings and constraints: Where some patients showed high TCRbeta diversity at day 60, it came from recipient T cells and thymic progenitors that had survived. Several hundred expanded graft clones reportedly gave rise to the alpha-beta T cells present about two months after transplant. Newly produced T cells mostly accounted for T-cell counts and diversity one year post-transplant.

This clonotype was sampled from a girl under three years old with combined immunodeficiency, due to receive a stem cell transplant. The chain is built from TRBV11-1 and TRBJ2-1, with 15 bases fitting TRBD2. Material: PBMCs, obtained before TCRalphabeta/CD19-depleted stem cell transplant. As DNA, the CDR3 is TGTGCCAGCAGCCCCCCGGGACTAGCGGGAGGCTTAGGCACCTACAATGAGCAGTTCTTC. This gives the protein CASSPPGLAGGLGTYNEQFF.